This T cell receptor (beta chain) was recorded in a study of cytomegalovirus exposure and HLA in healthy donors (dated by TCRdb to between 2016 and 2019). Background for the entire study: An earlier analysis of some 620 of the donors reported approximately 300 Gb of sequence data and 117 million unique TCR beta sequences obtained from about 179 million T cells. An early release that covered about 600 HLA-typed donors contained around 300 gigabases of sequencing data and around 80 million unique TCR sequences. Among the roughly 410 genotyped donors, around 81% belonged to the genetic ancestry cluster associated with self-reported Caucasian donors. The study aimed to test whether signatures of past pathogen exposure could be identified by cataloging public T cell receptors. The study profiled the T cell repertoires of about 720 subjects by immunosequencing and related them to cytomegalovirus serostatus. A separate validation cohort of roughly 120 different subjects was used in addition to the 666-subject first cohort. High-throughput TCR immunosequencing, statistical association of individual TCRs with disease status, and machine learning were combined to predict cytomegalovirus infection status. To study patterns of TCR occurrence, a later analysis re-analyzed previously published TCR beta repertoires from 666 donors and added high-resolution HLA genotyping. In the later analysis, no new phenotypic data were used to find candidate immune exposures; instead, reliance was placed on TCR beta sequences and their occurrence across donors. An earlier analysis of some 500 of the donors applied high-throughput TCR beta sequencing to assess whether each TCR beta V gene segment acted as functional or pseudogenic. Donor age, sex, ethnicity and CMV serostatus were compiled alongside the repertoire data. In a later genetic analysis, genome-wide SNP genotypes for about 55% of the roughly 700 donors were used, and that subset was treated as a discovery cohort. Every discovery cohort repertoire had been produced on one sequencing platform. Both class I and class II loci were covered by HLA typing, at four-digit resolution. Typing coverage differed by locus: A, B, C, DRB1 and DQB1 were typed in roughly 620-630 donors, DQA1 in 522, DPA1 in around 580, and DPB1 in approximately 450. Roughly 5 DR-DQ haplotypes were handled as single units for association and clustering, since linkage in the cohort was strong. On average, around 240,000 unique TCR beta nucleotide sequences were sequenced per donor among 398 genotyped donors of the cohort, with roughly 18% of those sequences being non-productive.

The cohort comprised under 700 healthy bone marrow donors. Cohort members were all nominally healthy when sampled, although unrecorded immune exposures were likely present. The donor was CMV seronegative and belonged to the group of around 350 seronegative cohort members. Each donor provided a peripheral blood sample, and peripheral blood mononuclear cells were used for TCR beta sequencing. The Qiagen DNeasy Blood Extraction Kit was used to extract genomic DNA from the blood cell samples. CDR3 length: 14 amino acids, cysteine to phenylalanine. Only the CDR3 region is kept as DNA, spanning 42 bases read in frame from base 1. The library relied on the immunoSEQ multiplex PCR assay. For the multiplex PCR, a mixture combining 60 forward primers for TCR Vbeta segments and 13 reverse primers for TCR Jbeta segments was used. Amplification of the CDR3 region of rearranged TCR beta genes was performed with a multiplex PCR assay on genomic DNA. The amplified TCR beta libraries were sequenced on the Illumina HiSeq System as 87-base-pair reads. As for the authors' bioinformatics: In a later analysis, roughly 80 million unique TCR beta chains were counted across the roughly 610 repertoires, and roughly 10 million of these chains were shared by at least two donors. To remove PCR and sequencing errors, raw reads were error-corrected and collapsed into unique sequences using a nearest-neighbor algorithm that merged closely related sequences. To assign V, D and J gene segments, CDR3 sequences were aligned to IMGT reference sequences. Each retained sequence needed at least a six-nucleotide match to both a V gene segment and a J gene segment. A rearrangement was called productive if the CDR3 had no stop codons and remained in frame with V and J, and every other rearrangement was called non-productive. Following IMGT convention, CDR3 was defined as the stretch from the second conserved V-encoded cysteine up to the conserved J-encoded phenylalanine. In an earlier analysis of just under 600 of the donors, sequences lacking an unambiguous match to a single V gene segment were excluded. In an earlier analysis of 587 of the donors, V segments were called functional above 56.7% productive rearrangements and were called segregating when the between-donor standard deviation exceeded 5%. A statistical classification framework was developed to diagnose cytomegalovirus status using the catalog of TCR beta chain sequences. V and J gene assignment, in a later analysis, came from comparing TCR nucleotide sequences with IMGT/GENE-DB human TR gene sequences. The TCRdist pipeline was used in a later analysis to assign CDR3 sequences and most-parsimonious VDJ recombination scenarios. In a later analysis, every TCR beta chain was defined by the combination of its CDR3 amino acid sequence and its V-gene family, and reads without a unique V-gene family were dropped. A later analysis removed several hundred highly shared, low-generation-probability nucleotide sequences to deal with suspected cross-contamination and a sequencing artifact. In a later analysis, a clonal expansion index for each public chain was calculated from normalized within-repertoire ranks of inferred template counts. In a later analysis, generation probabilities were computed using a VDJ recombination model fitted to out-of-frame rearrangements, and the results were checked against IGoR. A later analysis scored TCR-TCR, TCR-HLA and TCR-CMV co-occurrence with hypergeometric tests, applying a repertoire-size bias correction to TCR pairs. In a later analysis, false discovery rates were estimated by permuting HLA or CMV assignments 20 times. In a later analysis, co-occurring TCRs were grouped using DBSCAN, with TCRdist sequence similarity added in when clustering inside HLA-allele-positive subsets. Repertoires with fewer than 30,000 or more than 120,000 public chains, plus five repertoires with anomalous nucleotide sharing, were excluded from co-occurrence clustering. As stored in TCRdb, this immuneACCESS dataset retains in-frame rearrangements with V and J assigned. A fraction of the clones does not appear; measured against another copy, unresolved V genes explain less than half of the discrepancy, and the remainder lacks a known reason. That table is the source of V, J and clone size, and D and trimming were worked out from the DNA. This sample is represented by roughly 200,000 clones; 85% to 90% of them were singletons. The ten top clones hold over 0.95% of the sample.

In regard to this clone: The specificity of this receptor is unknown. Base qualities were left out, and no much larger clone turns up one base away.

The paper's findings and limits, for the study overall: Broadly in line with IMGT annotations, most TCR beta V segments showed up in productive rearrangements about 87% or about 30% of the time in an earlier analysis of some 590 of the donors. Immune exposure information for the cohort was limited to CMV serostatus. A further reported finding was that TCR beta sequences accurately predicted the HLA-A and HLA-B alleles for most subjects in the first cohort. A later analysis reported that several top co-occurrence clusters appeared linked to parvovirus B19, influenza, CMV and Epstein-Barr virus. Cytomegalovirus status was reported to be diagnosed by the classifier with high specificity and sensitivity in both the original and validation cohorts. Sequencing depth was assumed to be roughly uniform across donors in the presence/absence analyses, though that assumption may not hold. In a later analysis, the rate of TCR association differed among HLA loci, with DRB1 alleles having the most associated TCRs and HLA-C alleles having the fewest. Compared with equally common non-associated chains, HLA-associated TCR beta chains in a later analysis were more clonally expanded and had lower generation probabilities. Only TCR beta chains were sequenced in this cohort, and the absence of alpha or paired-chain data limited detectable features. In vitro tests confirmed that three of the cytomegalovirus-associated TCR beta chains recognize cytomegalovirus antigens. A cluster of highly shared sequence variants was judged likely to be a technical artifact of the sequencing pipeline. According to the authors, the approach could potentially be generalized to other disease states and immunological phenotypes. Because HLA typing was unavailable for some donors at each locus, only the typed subset was used in association tests. Because counts were too low, roughly 16 rarely observed V segments, including chromosome 9 orphons, were excluded from the earlier analysis of 587 of the donors. A total of about 150 TCR beta chains were listed by the study as associated with cytomegalovirus. The 87-base-pair reads could not distinguish some IMGT-functional V segments, including TRBV6-2 and TRBV6-3, so those segments were excluded. An association between a missense DCLRE1C variant and V-gene and J-gene trimming of TCR beta chains was found in a later genetic analysis and replicated in an independent cohort. In a later genetic analysis, fewer N-insertions in productive TCRs were reported among donors in an Asian-associated ancestry cluster than the approximately 670-donor mean. A later analysis found that most CMV-associated TCR beta chains appeared HLA-restricted, with HLA associations seemingly driven largely by CMV exposure. Specific HLA alleles were associated with roughly 16,000 TCR beta sequences at a false discovery rate of 0.05 in a later analysis. When HLA alleles, especially DR and DQ, strongly co-occurred, TCR associations were difficult to assign to individual alleles. Most TCR sequences were seen in very few donors, while some public TCRs were found in many individuals. Correlated functional status among segregating V segments might be attributable to linkage disequilibrium, but an unknown experimental factor could not be ruled out.

Source material: PBMCs. The TCR originated in a woman under 30 in good health and CMV-seronegative. This chain joins TRBV12-2 to TRBJ2-7; the table assigns TRBD1, which was not confirmed against the DNA. TRBV12-2 is shown as a pseudogene. The nucleotides are TGTGCAAGTCGCCGCCGGGACAGGGGAAGCGAGCAGTACTTC. This translates into CASRRRDRGSEQYF.